The 17 T cell receptor beta chains presented below share a single source sample, sequenced in a study of cytomegalovirus exposure and HLA in healthy donors (dated by TCRdb to between 2016 and 2019). Library method: the immunoSEQ multiplex PCR assay. The multiplex PCR relied on a mix of 60 forward primers for TCR Vbeta segments and 13 reverse primers for TCR Jbeta segments. TCRdb re-hosts the immuneACCESS table, in-frame sequences only. Its copies lack some clones; in the studies checked, an unresolved V gene accounts for under half of them, and the cause for the rest is not known. The sample includes around 200,000 clones, with roughly four fifths observed a single time. The top ten hold just under 3% of the sample. The sequenced sample was PBMCs. These receptors all stem from a male donor in good health and CMV-seronegative.

The CDR3, as DNA: TGTGCCAGCAGACCAAGGGGCGGACTAGCGGGAACCTACGAGCAGTACTTC. Protein sequence: CASRPRGGLAGTYEQYF. This chain connects TRBV28 to TRBJ2-7, with 12 bases identical to TRBD2. The CDR3 length is 17 residues. The germline CDR1 and CDR2 sequences are MDHEN and SYDVKM. The ends lost 6 bases at V and 2 bases at J; junction bases unmatched: 11.

This clone appeared a few times. The CDR3, as DNA: TGTGCCAGCAGCCCGCAGGGGACGAACACCGGGGAGCTGTTTTTT. Protein sequence: CASSPQGTNTGELFF. V usage is TRBV7-2 and J usage is TRBJ2-2; TRBD1 is a possible D gene (6 bases). The germline V gene has CDR1 SGHTA and CDR2 FQGNSA. V lost 5 bases and J lost 0, with 10 bases in between. This CDR3 comprises 15 residues. The variable domain in full, with the rest retrieved from reference TRBV7-2 and TRBJ2-2, is GAGVSQSPSNKVTEKGKDVELRCDPISGHTALYWYRQSLGQGLEFLIYFQGNSAPDKSGLPSDRFSAERTGGSVSTLTIQRTQQEDSAVYLCASSPQGTNTGELFFGEGSRLTVL.

This clone is judged medium-sized (0.01 to 0.1%). Distinct nucleotide sequences in the sample also encode this CDR3. V usage is TRBV5-1 and J usage is TRBJ2-5; D unclear. Trimming removed 1 base at V and 2 bases at J, with 6 bases between. The CDR3 totals 13 residues. Germline loops: CDR1 SGHRS, CDR2 YFSETQ. The CDR3 DNA reads TGCGCCAGCAGCTTGCTACCACAAGAGACCCAGTACTTC. It translates to CASSLLPQETQYF.

The chain links TRBV28 to TRBJ2-1; 9 bases agree with TRBD1. V was pared by 6 bases and J by 7 bases, with 4 bases of the junction left unmatched. Per germline, CDR1 MDHEN and CDR2 SYDVKM. The CDR3 has 13 residues. For the CDR3, the DNA is TGTGCCAGCAGACAAGGACAGGGGAATGAGCAGTTCTTC. Its translation: CASRQGQGNEQFF.

The chain couples TRBV9 to TRBJ2-1; D gene uncertain. Germline V gene data show CDR1 as SGDLS and CDR2 as YYNGEE. Deletions cut 0 bases from V and 7 bases from J, with 5 bases between. This CDR3 comprises 12 residues. CDR3: CASSVGRNEQFF. The DNA for the CDR3 is TGTGCCAGCAGCGTAGGTCGGAATGAGCAGTTCTTC.

The J gene is TRBJ2-3, the V gene TRBV30, with 8 bases lining up with TRBD2. The CDR3 totals 15 residues. CDR1 and CDR2 (germline): GTSNPN, SVGIG (reference sequence). The J segment lost 3 bases and the V segment lost 0 bases, leaving 5 bases of the junction unmatched. The CDR3 loop is CAWSVGGAGTDTQYF. CDR3 sequence (DNA): TGTGCCTGGAGTGTCGGGGGGGCCGGGACAGATACGCAGTATTTT.

CDR3 DNA sequence: TGTGCCAGCAGCTTCTTCACTAGGACAGTCCATTACAATGAGCAGTTCTTC. Translating gives CASSFFTRTVHYNEQFF. The chain employs TRBV7-3 and TRBJ2-1; possible D gene TRBD1, 6 bases. In germline, CDR1 is SGHTA, CDR2 FQGTGA. The CDR3 covers 17 residues. V was clipped by 3 bases and J by 4 bases, with 19 bases between them.

The genes are TRBV28 and TRBJ2-1; 12 positions agree with TRBD2. The V gene end was trimmed by 4 bases and the J gene end by 7 bases; junction bases not matched to a gene: 5. Germline lookup yields CDR1 MDHEN and CDR2 SYDVKM. CDR3 length equals 15 residues. CDR3: CASSSLAGGLNEQFF. CDR3 in DNA: TGTGCCAGCAGTTCCCTAGCGGGAGGGCTTAATGAGCAGTTCTTC.

This clone appeared a few times. The chain couples TRBV28 to TRBJ1-2, with TRBD1 identical over 10 bases. V trimming: 5 bases; J trimming: 6 bases; junction bases outside the gene matches: 6. This CDR3 has 14 residues. The germline CDR1 and CDR2 sequences are MDHEN and SYDVKM. The CDR3 bases are TGTGCCAGCAGTCCTCTGGACAGGGGGAATGGCTACACCTTC. Translation gives CASSPLDRGNGYTF.

The chain employs TRBV28 and TRBJ1-2; TRBD1 matches at 11 bases. This CDR3 region has 13 residues. Germline CDR1 and CDR2: MDHEN and SYDVKM. With 6 bases clipped from V and 7 bases from J, the junction kept 4 bases outside the gene matches. Here the CDR3 DNA reads TGTGCCAGCAGCCTGGACAGGGGGCTTGGCTACACCTTC. Protein sequence: CASSLDRGLGYTF.

The genes are TRBV6-1 and TRBJ2-5; TRBD1 agrees at 7 bases. Near its end, the DNA agrees better with TRBJ2-7, so the J call may be wrong. The CDR3 contains 15 residues. The germline CDR1 and CDR2 sequences are MNHNS and SASEGT. For the CDR3, the DNA is TGTGCCAGCAGTGAAAGCTGGGGACAGATCTACGAGCAGTACTTC. Amino acids: CASSESWGQIYEQYF.

This sequence joins TRBV9 and TRBJ1-3; D ambiguous. The V gene's germline CDR1 is SGDLS and CDR2 YYNGEE. This CDR3 is built from 17 residues. The V end was cut by 4 bases, the J end by 9 bases, with 26 bases between. Here the CDR3 DNA reads TGTGCCAGCAGCTTAGCACCGGGTCCCTCCCTCGATGGCACCATATATTTT. It encodes CASSLAPGPSLDGTIYF.

The chain combines TRBV7-2 with TRBJ1-4; TRBD1 aligns across 9 bases. The germline V gene encodes CDR1 SGHTA and CDR2 FQGNSA. Trimming cost V 5 bases and J 6 bases; bases outside gene matches: 7. This CDR3 contains 15 residues. For the CDR3, the DNA is TGTGCCAGCAGCGGGGGGACAGGGAGGGATGAAAAACTGTTTTTT. This encodes CASSGGTGRDEKLFF.

V usage is TRBV28 and J usage is TRBJ2-7; D not resolved. V lost 2 bases and J 4 bases, leaving 6 bases between the germline ends. The CDR3 runs to 12 residues. The germline CDR1 and CDR2 sequences are MDHEN and SYDVKM. The CDR3 coding sequence is TGTGCCAGCAGTTTACCCCCTTACGAGCAGTACTTC. Translated, it gives CASSLPPYEQYF. Complete variable domain (other parts from reference TRBV28 and TRBJ2-7): DVKVTQSSRYLVKRTGEKVFLECVQDMDHENMFWYRQDPGLGLRLIYFSYDVKMKEKGDIPEGYSVSREKKERFSLILESASTNQTSMYLCASSLPPYEQYFGPGTRLTVT.

The rearrangement links TRBV4-1 to TRBJ2-1; 7 nucleotides agree with TRBD2. Germline trimming cut 0 bases from V and 9 bases from J; bases unmatched to any gene: 2. The germline CDR1 and CDR2 sequences are MGHRA and YSYEKL. This CDR3 has 13 residues. CDR3 residues: CASSQDGGVEQFF. For the CDR3, the DNA is TGCGCCAGCAGCCAAGATGGGGGGGTTGAGCAGTTCTTC.

The table lists this clone with a count of one. V gene TRBV29-1 combines with J gene TRBJ1-1; D uncertain. V lost 2 bases, J lost 1 base, and 11 bases lay in between. The CDR3 extends over 14 amino acids. Germline assignment: CDR1 SQVTM and CDR2 ANQGSEA. The CDR3 nucleotides read TGCAGCGTTGAAATAAACAGAAGGAACACTGAAGCTTTCTTT. Protein: CSVEINRRNTEAFF.

The rearrangement uses TRBV28 and TRBJ1-5; no firm D call. V lost 5 bases and J lost 3, with 5 bases in between. Per germline, CDR1 MDHEN and CDR2 SYDVKM. The CDR3 consists of 12 residues. This CDR3 is CASSPYNQPQHF. The CDR3 DNA reads as TGTGCCAGCAGTCCCTACAATCAGCCCCAGCATTTT.